The source of this T cell receptor (beta chain) is a study of PD-L1 blockade in urothelial cancer. The CDR3 spans 20 residues. Looked up from germline, CDR1 is SNHLY and CDR2 is FYNNEI. Trimming removed 0 bases from V and 4 bases from J; junction bases left unmatched: 18. Assay used: immunoSEQ multiplex PCR; TCRdb lists only in-frame clones, some missing. The sample holds more than 45,000 clones; roughly 80% are singletons and the top ten take 4% to 5.5%. This clone was observed a single time. Sequencing was performed on PBMCs, taken around atezolizumab (anti-PD-L1) treatment. This sequence was found in a man in his 70s with urothelial cancer. The J gene is TRBJ1-1, the V gene TRBV2; 9 bases map to TRBD1. The CDR3 loop reads CASSEAAVDVAGQGGTEAFF. The CDR3 DNA reads as TGTGCCAGCAGTGAAGCCGCCGTGGACGTGGCGGGACAGGGAGGCACTGAAGCTTTCTTT.